The 18 T cell receptor beta chains below were found in one sample sequenced in a study of tumor and adjacent non-tumor tissue in lung cancer. This sample's RNA came from whole unsorted tissue. Distant lung tissue was collected more than 3 cm away from the tumor edge. TCRbeta libraries were built with three rounds of nested PCR, modified from ARM-PCR. One entry per CDR3 protein results from TCRdb running MiXCR on the multiplex PCR reads. Among 80,000 to 100,000 distinct CDR3 sequences, 80% were seen once, and the ten largest hold roughly 29%. The sample consisted of distant non-tumor lung tissue. The receptors derive from a man in his 60s with small cell lung cancer.

A remark on this clonotype: This may come from a read error, since a much larger clone is one base off. This chain uses TRBV5-1 with TRBJ1-1; weak D call: TRBD1 (5 bases). V lost 0 bases and J 7 bases, leaving 13 bases between the germline ends. This CDR3 has 14 amino acids. Germline V gives CDR1 SGHRS, CDR2 YFSETQ. CDR3 sequence: CASSLERGVGEAFF. For the CDR3, the DNA is TGCGCCAGCAGCTTGGAAAGGGGAGTCGGTGAAGCTTTCTTT.

Concerning this clonotype: Lacking the conserved final phenylalanine or tryptophan, this CDR3 likely reflects a read error. J is TRBJ2-2 and V is TRBV12-3 or TRBV12-4, with D hard to call. The CDR3 runs to 13 residues. The CDR3 loop reads CANSFARTGELFS. The DNA of the CDR3 is TGTGCCAACAGTTTTGCAAGAACAGGGGAGCTGTTTTCT.

The V and J genes are TRBV7-3 and TRBJ2-1; 8 positions match TRBD2. Unmatched junction bases numbered 5, after V lost 5 bases and J lost 2 bases. The CDR3 is 15 residues long. Germline loops: CDR1 SGHTA, CDR2 FQGTGA. CDR3 DNA: TGTGCCAGCAGCAAACTAGCGGAAACCTACAATGAGCAGTTCTTC. Translated: CASSKLAETYNEQFF.

The chain employs TRBV25-1 and TRBJ1-6; no reliable D call. The CDR3 has 15 residues. Germline values: CDR1 MGHDK, CDR2 SYGVNS. V dropped 7 bases and J dropped 8 bases, with 18 bases sitting between them. This chain's CDR3 is CASNPADGRDSPLHF. CDR3 sequence (DNA): TGTGCCAGCAATCCTGCAGACGGGCGGGATTCACCCCTCCACTTT. The variable domain in full, completed from reference TRBV25-1 and TRBJ1-6, reads EADIYQTPRYLVIGTGKKITLECSQTMGHDKMYWYQQDPGMELHLIHYSYGVNSTEKGDLSSESTVSRIRTEHFPLTLESARPSHTSQYLCASNPADGRDSPLHFGNGTRLTVT.

As to this clonotype: One junction end does not reproduce the germline sequence, and a read error may be involved. The chain recombines TRBV5-5 with TRBJ1-3; TRBD1 matches 9 bases. This CDR3 spans 15 amino acids. Germline V CDR1 and CDR2: SGHKS, YYEKEE (reference sequence). CDR3 DNA: TGTTCCAGCAGCCCGGGACAGGGAGATGGAAATACCATATATTTT. As protein: CSSSPGQGDGNTIYF.

As to this clonotype: Compared with germline, one end of the junction differs, possibly owing to a read error. The genes are TRBV6-2 or TRBV6-3 and TRBJ1-2; 7 bases fit TRBD1. Looked up from germline, CDR1 is MNHEY and CDR2 is SVGEGT. The CDR3 sequence is 10 residues long. Here the CDR3 reads CAGGTPGQLF. The CDR3 bases are TGCGCCGGCGGGACCCCGGGACAGCTCTTC.

A remark on this clonotype: The final CDR3 position lacks the conserved phenylalanine or tryptophan, pointing to a likely read error. The genes are TRBV6-5 and TRBJ2-3, with unresolved D. The CDR3 length is 13 residues. The V gene's germline CDR1 is MNHEY and CDR2 SVGAGI. The CDR3 bases are TGTGCCAGCAGTTTCGGGTGCACAGATACACAGTATTCT. It encodes CASSFGCTDTQYS.

Turning to this clonotype: One end of the junction does not line up with germline, which may come from a read error. The chain is built from TRBV6-1 and TRBJ2-2, with 7 bases matching TRBD1. The CDR3 is made up of 14 amino acids. Germline values: CDR1 MNHNS, CDR2 SASEGT. Here the CDR3 reads CVSSRQGATGELFF. The CDR3 bases are TGTGTCAGCAGCCGACAGGGCGCCACCGGGGAGCTGTTTTTT.

Worth noting for this clonotype: The germline gene is not matched at one end of the junction; a read error may be the cause. The chain uses TRBV5-6 and TRBJ1-1; D unclear. Looked up from germline, CDR1 is SGHDT and CDR2 is YYEEEE. This CDR3 contains 16 residues. The CDR3 spells CASSLASGSENTEAFF. Written as DNA, the CDR3 is TGTGCCAGCAGCTTGGCCTCCGGGTCAGAGAACACTGAAGCCTTCTTT.

This clonotype was counted ten times or more. The chain carries TRBV11-2 and TRBJ2-7; TRBD2 might be the D (6 bases). Trimming pared 1 base from V and 4 bases from J, leaving 8 bases between. This CDR3 region has 13 residues. Germline V gene data show CDR1 as SGHAT and CDR2 as FQNNGV. The CDR3, as DNA: TGTGCCAGCAGCTTAGGGGACTGGTACGAGCAGTACTTC. Translation gives CASSLGDWYEQYF.

Ten or more counts support this clonotype. The chain has TRBV4-1 and TRBJ2-1, with 13 bases matching TRBD2. The CDR3 contains 19 residues. The germline V gene encodes CDR1 MGHRA and CDR2 YSYEKL. V lost 0 bases and J lost 3; bases outside the gene matches: 8. The CDR3 DNA is TGCGCCAGCAGCCAAGATGTAGTGACTAGCGGGAGGCGCTACAATGAGCAGTTCTTC. It encodes CASSQDVVTSGRRYNEQFF.

In this sample, this clonotype turned up a few times. The junction and the germline gene differ at one end; a read error may be behind it. The V call is TRBV7-6, the J call TRBJ2-1; D is possibly TRBD2 (6 bases). The CDR3 loop spans 12 amino acids. Germline V CDR1 and CDR2: SGHVS, FNYEAQ. The CDR3, as DNA: TGTGCCAGTAGCTTAGACGGGAGTGAGCAGTTCTTC. Encoded protein: CASSLDGSEQFF.

There are many counts of this clonotype. V and J are TRBV28 and TRBJ1-1; 7 bases line up with TRBD1. This CDR3 is built from 12 residues. V lost 6 bases and J lost 11; bases outside the gene matches: 9. Per the germline V gene, CDR1 is MDHEN and CDR2 is SYDVKM. The CDR3 DNA follows: TGTGCCAGCAGAGAAACAGGGGTTGGGGCTTTCTTT. The encoded protein is CASRETGVGAFF.

This rearrangement joins TRBV29-1 to TRBJ2-5; weak D call: TRBD2 (6 bases). This CDR3 is built from 14 residues. CDR1 is SQVTM and CDR2 is ANQGSEA in the germline V gene. V was shortened by 7 bases and J by 5 bases, with 20 bases between the two germline ends. Here the CDR3 DNA reads TGCAGCGCCGGGAATGGGAGGTTGATGGAGACCCAGTACTTC. Translating gives CSAGNGRLMETQYF.

Points on this clonotype: The junction and the germline gene differ at one end; a read error may be behind it. The chain combines TRBV11-3 with TRBJ2-2; 10 bases line up with TRBD1. Germline values: CDR1 SGHNT, CDR2 YENEEA. This CDR3 region has 15 residues. The CDR3 region has the DNA TGTGTCAGCAGCATCGACAGGGGGCAGACCGGGGAGCTCTTTTTT. It encodes CVSSIDRGQTGELFF.

The chain joins TRBV9 to TRBJ2-1; 16 bases line up with TRBD2. Germline V CDR1 and CDR2: SGDLS, YYNGEE. V was pared by 4 bases and J by 6 bases, with 10 bases of the junction left unmatched. This CDR3 region has 18 residues. The CDR3 is CASSSTGTSGRVGNEQFF. Here the CDR3 DNA reads TGTGCCAGCAGCTCGACCGGGACTAGCGGGAGGGTCGGCAATGAGCAGTTCTTC. Based on the CDR3 plus reference TRBV9 and TRBJ2-1, the full variable domain is DSGVTQTPKHLITATGQRVTLRCSPRSGDLSVYWYQQSLDQGLQFLIQYYNGEERAKGNILERFSAQQFPDLHSELNLSSLELGDSALYFCASSSTGTSGRVGNEQFFGPGTRLTVL.

This chain links TRBV6-2 or TRBV6-3 with TRBJ2-1; D remains ambiguous. Trimming took off 8 bases at V and 8 bases at J, with 13 bases between the two ends. The CDR3 sequence is 12 residues long. Germline CDR1 reads MNHEY; CDR2 reads SVGEGT. CDR3 coding DNA: TGTGCCAGCGGGTTTGGTTCCCATGAGCAGTTCTTC. The encoded protein is CASGFGSHEQFF.

This clonotype has only a few counts. The J gene is TRBJ2-1, the V gene TRBV20-1; 10 positions agree with TRBD2. From germline, CDR1 is DFQATT and CDR2 SNEGSKA (reference sequence). The CDR3 consists of 13 residues. Unmatched junction bases numbered 5, after V lost 5 bases and J lost 7 bases. CDR3 loop: CSAAGLAANEQFF. The CDR3 DNA reads TGCAGTGCTGCCGGACTAGCGGCTAATGAGCAGTTCTTC.